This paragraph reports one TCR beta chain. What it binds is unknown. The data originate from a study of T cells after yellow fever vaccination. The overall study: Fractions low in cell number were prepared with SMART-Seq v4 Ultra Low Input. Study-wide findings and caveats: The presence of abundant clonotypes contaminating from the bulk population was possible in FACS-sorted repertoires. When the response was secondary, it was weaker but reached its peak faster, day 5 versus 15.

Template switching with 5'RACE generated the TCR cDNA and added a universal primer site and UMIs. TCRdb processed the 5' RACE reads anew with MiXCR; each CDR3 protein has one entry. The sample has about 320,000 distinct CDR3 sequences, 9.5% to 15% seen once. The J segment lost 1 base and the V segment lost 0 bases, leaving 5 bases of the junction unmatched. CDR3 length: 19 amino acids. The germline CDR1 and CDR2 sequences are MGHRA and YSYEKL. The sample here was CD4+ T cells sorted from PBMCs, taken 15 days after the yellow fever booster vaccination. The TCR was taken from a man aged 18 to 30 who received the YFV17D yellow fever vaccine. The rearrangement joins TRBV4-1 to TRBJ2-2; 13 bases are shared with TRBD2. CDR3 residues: CASSQDRRLAGGNTGELFF. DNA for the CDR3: TGCGCCAGCAGCCAAGATCGGAGACTAGCGGGGGGGAACACCGGGGAGCTGTTTTTT.